This T cell receptor beta chain was sequenced for a study of shared clonotypes between healthy human individuals. Whole-study context: Donors were a couple of women and a few men aged 18 to 49. Whole-study findings and limits: Sampling covered nothing but blood. Tissue TCR repertoires likely differ from those found in blood.

Germline-derived CDR1 and CDR2 are MNHEY and SMNVEV (reference sequence). This CDR3 is built from 13 residues. Trimming stripped 3 bases from V and 4 bases from J, with 7 bases between. On this clone: Its antigen is unknown.

As handled by the study authors: Junction-only sequences without quality scores came from ImmunoSEQ, so filtering differed. This table comes from immunoSEQ multiplex PCR, and its TCRdb copy is limited to in-frame clones, with some not included. The D gene and trimming were derived from the DNA, and the V and J assignments and clone size from that table. Of some 470,000 clones listed, 76% were seen once; the top ten hold roughly 13%. Every one of the donors was a Caucasian adult that lived in Nashville, Tennessee. This sequence joins TRBV27 and TRBJ2-1, with a weak D call TRBD2 (5 bases). The TCR was taken from a woman aged 35 to 49 in good health. Some clones in this sample may be carry-over from other donors' samples. The sample comprised PBMCs. The CDR3 region has the DNA TGTGCCAGCAGTTTCGGACTGTACAATGAGCAGTTCTTC. The encoded protein is CASSFGLYNEQFF.